The rows below give T cell receptor beta chains drawn from one sample of a study of OX40 agonist ivuxolimab in advanced cancers. Assay used: immunoSEQ multiplex PCR; TCRdb lists only in-frame clones, some missing. The sample shows 20,000 to 25,000 clones, just under 90% of them seen only once. The sample in question was CD4+ or CD8+ T cells sorted from blood, obtained in a trial of the OX40 agonist ivuxolimab. These TCRs come from an adult with an advanced solid tumor such as melanoma, head and neck, liver or kidney cancer. The CDR3 runs from the conserved cysteine through the conserved F or W. The D gene is left open where the match is weak.

V: TRBV6-1
D: TRBD2
J: TRBJ2-7
CDR3: CASSESPGRAYEQYF
DNA: TGTGCCAGCAGTGAATCTCCAGGGAGGGCATACGAGCAGTACTTC

V: TRBV2
D: .
J: TRBJ2-3
CDR3: CASKGSPSTDTQYF
DNA: TGTGCCAGCAAGGGGAGTCCTAGCACAGATACGCAGTATTTT

V: TRBV5-6
D: .
J: TRBJ2-7
CDR3: CASSLSGRAPQYF
DNA: TGTGCCAGCAGCTTGTCAGGCAGGGCACCGCAGTACTTC

V: TRBV7-2
D: .
J: TRBJ1-5
CDR3: CASSLGRYSNQPQHF
DNA: TGTGCCAGCAGCTTAGGGCGGTATAGCAATCAGCCCCAGCATTTT

V: TRBV20-1
D: .
J: TRBJ1-2
CDR3: CSPEGVDGYTF
DNA: TGCAGTCCAGAGGGGGTAGATGGCTACACCTTC

V: TRBV11-2
D: .
J: TRBJ2-1
CDR3: CASSLEANEQFF
DNA: TGTGCCAGCAGCTTAGAGGCCAATGAGCAGTTCTTC

V: TRBV9
D: .
J: TRBJ1-2
CDR3: CASSSGAPLDGYTF
DNA: TGTGCCAGCAGCTCGGGGGCCCCCCTGGATGGCTACACCTTC

V: TRBV13
D: .
J: TRBJ2-5
CDR3: CASSPREGGVLQETQYF
DNA: TGTGCCAGCAGCCCGAGGGAAGGGGGGGTTCTTCAAGAGACCCAGTACTTC

V: TRBV9
D: .
J: TRBJ2-7
CDR3: CASSVGGGLSYEQYF
DNA: TGTGCCAGCAGCGTCGGTGGGGGGTTATCCTACGAGCAGTACTTC

V: TRBV15
D: .
J: TRBJ1-6
CDR3: CATSRLYSDSPLHF
DNA: TGTGCCACCAGCAGATTATACTCGGATTCACCCCTCCACTTT

V: TRBV9
D: TRBD2
J: TRBJ2-7
CDR3: CASSGDSAGNEQYF
DNA: TGTGCCAGCAGCGGGGACTCAGCGGGAAACGAGCAGTACTTC

V: TRBV7-7
D: TRBD1
J: TRBJ1-2
CDR3: CASSPMDHGTADGGYTF
DNA: TGTGCTAGCAGCCCCATGGATCACGGGACAGCGGACGGGGGCTACACCTTC

V: TRBV27
D: TRBD1
J: TRBJ1-5
CDR3: CASSFGQDRGIKPQHF
DNA: TGTGCCAGCAGTTTTGGCCAAGACAGGGGTATTAAGCCCCAGCATTTT